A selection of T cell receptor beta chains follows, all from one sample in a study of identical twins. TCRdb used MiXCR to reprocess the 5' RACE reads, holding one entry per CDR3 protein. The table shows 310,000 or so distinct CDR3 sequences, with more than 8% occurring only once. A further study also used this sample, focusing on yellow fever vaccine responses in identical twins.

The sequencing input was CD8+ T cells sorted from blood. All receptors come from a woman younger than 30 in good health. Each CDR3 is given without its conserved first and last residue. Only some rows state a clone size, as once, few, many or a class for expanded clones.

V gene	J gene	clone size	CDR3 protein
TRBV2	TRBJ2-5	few	ASTGGRAGETQY
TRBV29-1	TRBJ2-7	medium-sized	SVELGDRGEQY
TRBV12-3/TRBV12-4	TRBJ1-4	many	ASRPPAATNEKLF
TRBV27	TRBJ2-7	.	ASSLGFRQY
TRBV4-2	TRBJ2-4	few	ASSQSAGGDIQY
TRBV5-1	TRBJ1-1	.	ASSLVWEGTEAF
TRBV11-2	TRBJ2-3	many	ASSPRLEPDTQY
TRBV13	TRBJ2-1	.	ASRSRDGSSYNEQF
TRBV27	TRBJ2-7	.	ASMLTGGYEQY
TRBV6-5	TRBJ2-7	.	ASSYSGLAGTPLHEQY
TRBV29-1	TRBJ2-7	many	SVVLAALSYEQY
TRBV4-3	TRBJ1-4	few	ASSHGTGGTNEKLF
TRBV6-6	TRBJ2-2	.	ASSYTGPPELF
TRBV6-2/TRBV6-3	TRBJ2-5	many	ASSTVETSETQY
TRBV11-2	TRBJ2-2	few	ASSPWTGTTGELF
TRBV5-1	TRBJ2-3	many	ASSLIGGGADTQY
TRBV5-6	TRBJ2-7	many	ASSLGASYEQY
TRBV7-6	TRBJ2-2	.	ASSFLQGPNTGELF
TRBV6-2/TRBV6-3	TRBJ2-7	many	ASKAGVFYEQY
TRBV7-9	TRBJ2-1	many	ASSLARGPTYNEQF
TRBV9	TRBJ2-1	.	ASSAGQIYNEQF
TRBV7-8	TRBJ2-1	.	ASSRDVSRVGEQF
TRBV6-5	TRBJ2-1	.	ASSSGTGKF
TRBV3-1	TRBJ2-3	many	ASSAGVAHTDTQY